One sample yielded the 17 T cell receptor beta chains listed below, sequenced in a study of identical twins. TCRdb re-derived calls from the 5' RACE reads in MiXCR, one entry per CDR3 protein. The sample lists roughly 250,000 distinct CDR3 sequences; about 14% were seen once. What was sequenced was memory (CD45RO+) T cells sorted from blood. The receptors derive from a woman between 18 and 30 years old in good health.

The CDR3 DNA reads as TGTGCCAGCTCCTCGGACGCAACAGATACGCAGTATTTT. Its protein is CASSSDATDTQYF. The chain has TRBV5-4 and TRBJ2-3; D is undetermined. The germline V gene encodes CDR1 SGHNT and CDR2 YYREEE (reference sequence). V was clipped by 7 bases and J by 3 bases, with 12 bases between them. This CDR3 is built from 13 residues.

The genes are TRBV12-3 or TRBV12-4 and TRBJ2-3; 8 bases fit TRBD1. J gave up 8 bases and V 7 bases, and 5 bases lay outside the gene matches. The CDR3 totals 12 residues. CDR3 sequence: CASTQTGATQYF. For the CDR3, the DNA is TGTGCCAGCACCCAGACAGGGGCTACGCAGTATTTT.

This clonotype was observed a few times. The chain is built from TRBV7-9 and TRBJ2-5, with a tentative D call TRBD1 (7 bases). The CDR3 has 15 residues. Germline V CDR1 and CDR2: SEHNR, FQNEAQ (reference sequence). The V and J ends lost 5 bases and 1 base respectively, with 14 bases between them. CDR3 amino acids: CASSQGGSAQETQYF. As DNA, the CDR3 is TGTGCCAGCAGCCAGGGGGGTAGCGCCCAAGAGACCCAGTACTTC.

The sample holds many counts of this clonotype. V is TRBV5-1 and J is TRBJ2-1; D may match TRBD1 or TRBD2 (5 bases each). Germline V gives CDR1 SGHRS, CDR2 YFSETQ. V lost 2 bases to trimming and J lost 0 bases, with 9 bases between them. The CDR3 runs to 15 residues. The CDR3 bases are TGCGCCAGCAGCTTACGGGACCCCTCCTACAATGAGCAGTTCTTC. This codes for CASSLRDPSYNEQFF.

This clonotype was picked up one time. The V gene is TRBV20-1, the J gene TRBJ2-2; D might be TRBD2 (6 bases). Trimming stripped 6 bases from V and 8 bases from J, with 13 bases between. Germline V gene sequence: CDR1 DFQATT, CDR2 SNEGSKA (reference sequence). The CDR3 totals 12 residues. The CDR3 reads CSARGGRGELFF. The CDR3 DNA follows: TGCAGTGCCCGGGGAGGACGTGGGGAGCTGTTTTTT.

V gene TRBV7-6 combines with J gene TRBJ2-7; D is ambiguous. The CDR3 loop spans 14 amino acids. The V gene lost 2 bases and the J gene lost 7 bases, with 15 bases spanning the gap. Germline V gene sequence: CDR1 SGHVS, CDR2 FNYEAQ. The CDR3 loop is CASSLNGLTVEQYF. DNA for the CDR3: TGTGCCAGCAGCTTAAACGGCTTAACGGTAGAGCAGTACTTC.

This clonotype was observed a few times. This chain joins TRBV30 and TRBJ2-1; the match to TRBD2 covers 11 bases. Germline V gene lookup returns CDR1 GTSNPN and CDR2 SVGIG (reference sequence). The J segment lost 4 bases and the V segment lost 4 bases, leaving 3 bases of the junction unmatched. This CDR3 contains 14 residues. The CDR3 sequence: CAWTRTSGYNEQFF. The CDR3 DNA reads TGTGCCTGGACTCGGACTAGCGGGTACAATGAGCAGTTCTTC.

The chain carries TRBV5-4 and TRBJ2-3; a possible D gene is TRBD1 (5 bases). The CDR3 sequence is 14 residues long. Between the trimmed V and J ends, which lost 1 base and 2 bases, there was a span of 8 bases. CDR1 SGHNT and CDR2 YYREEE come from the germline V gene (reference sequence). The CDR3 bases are TGTGCCAGCAGCTTGCCAGGGTCCACAGATACGCAGTATTTT. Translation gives CASSLPGSTDTQYF.

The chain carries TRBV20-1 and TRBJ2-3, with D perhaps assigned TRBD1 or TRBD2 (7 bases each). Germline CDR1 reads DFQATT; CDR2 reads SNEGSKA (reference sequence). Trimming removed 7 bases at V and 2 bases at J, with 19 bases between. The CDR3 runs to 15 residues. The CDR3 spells CSGGGGRPTTDTQYF. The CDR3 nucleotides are TGCAGTGGAGGGGGCGGGAGACCCACCACAGATACGCAGTATTTT.

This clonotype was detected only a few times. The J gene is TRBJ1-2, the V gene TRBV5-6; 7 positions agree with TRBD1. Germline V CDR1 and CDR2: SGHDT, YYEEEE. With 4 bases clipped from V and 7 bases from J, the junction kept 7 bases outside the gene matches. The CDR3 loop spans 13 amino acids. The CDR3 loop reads CASSADRFSGYTF. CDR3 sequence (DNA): TGTGCCAGCAGCGCGGACAGGTTCTCTGGCTACACCTTC.

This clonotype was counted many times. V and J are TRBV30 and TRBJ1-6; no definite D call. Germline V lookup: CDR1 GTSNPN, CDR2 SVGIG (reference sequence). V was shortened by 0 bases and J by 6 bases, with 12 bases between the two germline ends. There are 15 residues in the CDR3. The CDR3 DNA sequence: TGTGCCTGGAGTGTCGGCCAGGCCTCTAATTCACCCCTCCACTTT. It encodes CAWSVGQASNSPLHF.

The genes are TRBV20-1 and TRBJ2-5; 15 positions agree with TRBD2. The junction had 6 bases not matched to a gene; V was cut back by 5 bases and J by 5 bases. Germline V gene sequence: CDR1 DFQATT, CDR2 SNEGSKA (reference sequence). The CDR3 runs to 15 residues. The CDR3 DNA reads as TGCAGTGCTCGGACTAGCGGGGGGGATCTGGAGACCCAGTACTTC. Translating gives CSARTSGGDLETQYF.

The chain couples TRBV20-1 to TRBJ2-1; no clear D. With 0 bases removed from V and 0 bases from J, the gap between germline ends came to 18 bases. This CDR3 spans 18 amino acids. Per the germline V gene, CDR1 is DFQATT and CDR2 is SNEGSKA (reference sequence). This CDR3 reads CSARDEWDLRSSYNEQFF. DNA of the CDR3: TGCAGTGCTAGAGATGAGTGGGATTTGCGGAGCTCCTACAATGAGCAGTTCTTC.

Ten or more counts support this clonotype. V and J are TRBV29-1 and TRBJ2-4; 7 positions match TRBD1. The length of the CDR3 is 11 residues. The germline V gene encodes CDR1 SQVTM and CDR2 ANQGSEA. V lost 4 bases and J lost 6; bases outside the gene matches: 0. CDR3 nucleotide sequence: TGCAGCGTTGGGGACAGAAACATTCAGTACTTC. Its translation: CSVGDRNIQYF.

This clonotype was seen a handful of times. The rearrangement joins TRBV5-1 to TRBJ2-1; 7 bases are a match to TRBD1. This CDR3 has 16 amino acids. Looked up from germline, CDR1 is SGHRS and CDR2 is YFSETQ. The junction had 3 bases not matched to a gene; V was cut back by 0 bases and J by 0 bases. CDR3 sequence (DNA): TGCGCCAGCAGCTTGGAAGGGGGCAACTCCTACAATGAGCAGTTCTTC. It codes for CASSLEGGNSYNEQFF.

CDR3 nucleotide sequence: TGTGCCAGCAGCCTCCGGACTAGCGGGGTCACAGATACGCAGTATTTT. This translates into CASSLRTSGVTDTQYF. The chain links TRBV7-9 to TRBJ2-3; 12 bases agree with TRBD2. The CDR3 consists of 16 residues. After removal of 5 bases from V and 2 bases from J, the junction contained 5 bases not matched to a gene. The germline CDR1 and CDR2 sequences are SEHNR and FQNEAQ (reference sequence).

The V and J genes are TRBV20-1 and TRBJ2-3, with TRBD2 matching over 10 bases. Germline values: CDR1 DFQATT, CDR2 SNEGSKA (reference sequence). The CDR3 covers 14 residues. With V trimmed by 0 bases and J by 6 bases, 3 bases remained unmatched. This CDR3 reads CSARDEAGGDTQYF. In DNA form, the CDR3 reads TGCAGTGCTAGAGATGAAGCGGGGGGGGATACGCAGTATTTT.